This T cell receptor beta chain was identified during a study of blood T cell repertoires in COVID-19. Whole-study context: PBMCs, B-cell-depleted T cells, or T cells provided the cDNA or gDNA that made up the material.

Trimming left V 2 bases short and J 0 bases short, with 11 bases between. Germline values: CDR1 SGHVS, CDR2 FNYEAQ. The CDR3 length is 16 residues. Generated by immunoSEQ multiplex PCR, the TCRdb table keeps only in-frame clones and is missing some. The table shows about 110,000 clones, with 55% to 75% occurring only once. Sample: peripheral blood. The clonotype comes from a woman aged 40 to 50 with acute or convalescent COVID-19. This chain uses TRBV7-6 with TRBJ1-3; tentative D call: TRBD1 (5 bases). The CDR3 sequence is CASSLTGSSSGNTIYF. CDR3 nucleotide sequence: TGTGCCAGCAGCTTAACAGGCTCTAGCTCTGGAAACACCATATATTTT.